One T cell receptor beta chain is described in this entry. It has no known antigen specificity. Base qualities are not provided; no much larger clone lies one nucleotide away. This record comes from a study of cytomegalovirus exposure and HLA in healthy donors (dated by TCRdb to the late 2010s). Some background on the complete study: An earlier analysis of approximately 640 of the donors reported about 250 Gb of sequence data and 117 million unique TCR beta sequences from about 200 million T cells. An early release covering 550 to 700 HLA-typed donors comprised roughly 300 gigabases of sequencing data and some 79 million unique TCR sequences. Of the 300 to 450 genotyped donors, around 81% fell in the genetic ancestry cluster associated with self-reported Caucasian donors. The study aimed to test whether cataloging public T cell receptors could reveal signatures of past pathogen exposure. Using immunosequencing, the study profiled T cell repertoires from fewer than 700 subjects and related those repertoires to cytomegalovirus serostatus. Along with the roughly 670-subject first cohort, a separate validation cohort of 120 different subjects was used. The study combined high-throughput TCR immunosequencing, statistical association of individual TCRs with disease status, and machine learning to predict cytomegalovirus infection status. In a later analysis, previously published TCR beta repertoires from several hundred donors were re-analyzed and high-resolution HLA genotyping was added so that TCR occurrence patterns could be studied. Rather than using new phenotypic data, the later analysis identified candidate immune exposures from TCR beta sequences and from how often those sequences occurred across donors. In an earlier analysis of roughly 580 of the donors, high-throughput TCR beta sequencing was used to judge whether each TCR beta V gene segment behaved as functional or pseudogenic. Donor age, sex, ethnicity and CMV serostatus were compiled alongside the repertoire data. A later genetic analysis used genome-wide SNP genotypes for about 60% of the roughly 700 donors, treating that subset as a discovery cohort. All discovery cohort repertoires had been generated using a single sequencing platform. HLA typing covered class I and class II loci at four-digit resolution. Typing coverage differed by locus: A, B, C, DRB1 and DQB1 were typed in roughly 620-630 donors, DQA1 in 522, DPA1 in 600 to 610, and DPB1 in around 440. Several DR-DQ haplotypes were treated as single units for association and clustering because of strong linkage in the cohort. On average, around 200,000 unique TCR beta nucleotide sequences were sequenced per donor among some 420 genotyped donors of the cohort, with approximately 18% of those sequences being non-productive.

Library preparation was by the immunoSEQ multiplex PCR assay. The multiplex PCR relied on a mix of 60 forward primers for TCR Vbeta segments and 13 reverse primers for TCR Jbeta segments. A multiplex PCR assay on genomic DNA amplified the CDR3 region of rearranged TCR beta genes. The amplified TCR beta libraries were sequenced on the Illumina HiSeq System as 87-base-pair reads. The study's processing was this. In a later analysis, tens of millions of unique TCR beta chains were counted across the 690 or so repertoires, and approximately 9.9 million of these chains were shared by at least two donors. Raw reads were error-corrected and collapsed into unique sequences by a nearest-neighbor algorithm in which closely related sequences were merged to remove PCR and sequencing errors. V, D and J gene segments were assigned by aligning CDR3 sequences to IMGT reference sequences. For a sequence to be retained, a match of at least six nucleotides to both a V gene segment and a J gene segment was required. Rearrangements were called productive when the CDR3 lacked stop codons and stayed in frame with V and J; all others were non-productive. Following IMGT convention, CDR3 was defined as the stretch from the second conserved V-encoded cysteine to the conserved J-encoded phenylalanine. The earlier analysis of some 580 of the donors excluded any sequence lacking an unambiguous match to a single V gene segment. An earlier analysis of almost 600 of the donors classified V segments as functional when productive rearrangements were above 56.7% and as segregating when the standard deviation between donors was above 5%. A statistical classification framework was built for diagnosing cytomegalovirus status from the catalog of TCR beta chain sequences. In a later analysis, TCR nucleotide sequences were compared against IMGT/GENE-DB human TR gene sequences so that V and J genes could be assigned. The TCRdist pipeline was used in a later analysis to assign CDR3 sequences and most-parsimonious VDJ recombination scenarios. A later analysis defined each TCR beta chain by its CDR3 amino acid sequence plus V-gene family, and excluded reads lacking a unique V-gene family. A later analysis removed 500 to 600 highly shared, low-generation-probability nucleotide sequences to deal with suspected cross-contamination and a sequencing artifact. In a later analysis, a clonal expansion index was calculated for each public chain from normalized within-repertoire ranks of inferred template counts. In a later analysis, generation probabilities were computed with a VDJ recombination model fitted to out-of-frame rearrangements, and the resulting probabilities were checked against IGoR. In a later analysis, TCR-TCR, TCR-HLA and TCR-CMV co-occurrence was scored with hypergeometric tests, and a repertoire-size bias correction was applied to TCR pairs. False discovery rates were estimated in a later analysis by permuting HLA or CMV assignments 20 times. In a later analysis, co-occurring TCRs were grouped using DBSCAN, with TCRdist sequence similarity added in when clustering inside HLA-allele-positive subsets. Co-occurrence clustering excluded repertoires with fewer than 30,000 or more than 120,000 public chains, plus five with anomalous nucleotide sharing. The source is immuneACCESS, and TCRdb retained only in-frame sequences with V and J called. Part of the clones is not carried over; for the studies checked, unresolved V genes explain less than half of this, and the remainder is unexplained. That table furnishes V, J and clone size, whereas the DNA furnished D and trimming. The sample table contains around 100,000 clones; only one count was recorded for roughly 78% of them. Around 4.4% of the sample lies in the top ten.

What the research found in general, with its limitations: V-gene and J-gene trimming of TCR beta chains was associated with a missense DCLRE1C variant in a later genetic analysis, and the association was replicated in an independent cohort. In a later analysis, HLA-associated TCR beta chains were found to be more clonally expanded and to have lower generation probabilities than equally common non-associated chains. In vitro tests confirmed that a few of the cytomegalovirus-associated TCR beta chains recognize cytomegalovirus antigens. In this cohort, only TCR beta chains were sequenced, and detectable features were limited by the absence of alpha or paired-chain data. An earlier analysis of some 560 of the donors showed that most TCR beta V segments appeared in productive rearrangements either about 90% or about 30% of the time, which broadly matched IMGT annotations. A cluster of highly shared sequence variants was judged likely to represent a technical artifact of the sequencing pipeline. A later analysis found that most CMV-associated TCR beta chains appeared HLA-restricted, with HLA associations seemingly driven largely by CMV exposure. Linkage disequilibrium might explain the correlated functional status among segregating V segments, but an unknown experimental factor could not be ruled out. A later analysis associated about 18,000 TCR beta sequences with specific HLA alleles at a false discovery rate of 0.05. Most TCR sequences were observed very rarely across donors, whereas some public TCRs were present in many individuals. A further reported finding was that TCR beta sequences accurately predicted the HLA-A and HLA-B alleles for most subjects in the first cohort. Compared with the approximately 670-donor mean, donors in an Asian-associated ancestry cluster had fewer N-insertions in productive TCRs, according to a later genetic analysis. Because counts were too low, seventeen rarely observed V segments, including chromosome 9 orphons, were left out of the earlier analysis of 500 to 750 of the donors. Because HLA typing was missing for some donors at each locus, association tests included only the typed subset. It was suggested by the authors that the approach could potentially be generalized to other disease states and immunological phenotypes. When HLA alleles, especially DR and DQ, strongly co-occurred, TCR associations were difficult to assign to individual alleles. The study listed 164 TCR beta chains as associated with cytomegalovirus. For the cohort, immune exposure information was limited to CMV serostatus. In both the original and validation cohorts, the classifier was reported to diagnose cytomegalovirus status with high specificity and sensitivity. According to a later analysis, parvovirus B19, influenza, CMV and Epstein-Barr virus appeared linked to several top co-occurrence clusters. In a later analysis, TCR association rates were found to vary across HLA loci, with the most associated TCRs seen for DRB1 alleles and the fewest for HLA-C alleles. The presence/absence analyses assumed that sequencing depth was roughly uniform across donors, and that assumption may not be true.

In total, 666 healthy bone marrow donors made up the cohort. At the time of sampling, all cohort members were nominally healthy, though unrecorded immune exposures were likely present. The donor was CMV seropositive and was included in the group of some 290 seropositive cohort members. A peripheral blood sample was collected from each donor, and TCR beta sequencing was performed on peripheral blood mononuclear cells. The Qiagen DNeasy Blood Extraction Kit was used to extract genomic DNA from the blood cell samples. The origin of this receptor is a male donor in good health and CMV-seropositive. The sequencing input was PBMCs.

The DNA is TGTGCCAGCAGTTTCCCAAATCCGGGACTAGTTGCATCTCTAGCCAAAAACATTCAGTACTTC. Protein translation: CASSFPNPGLVASLAKNIQYF. The sequence joins TRBV28 to TRBJ2-4, with 8 bases aligning to TRBD2. Reading from cysteine to phenylalanine, the CDR3 counts 21 amino acids. Only the CDR3 DNA stays, 63 bases, in frame from base 1. Ends trimmed: V by 3 bases, J by 0 bases; bases unmatched to a gene: 19. CDR1 MDHEN and CDR2 SYDVKM are derived from the germline V gene. With the portions outside the CDR3 filled from the reference TRBV28 and TRBJ2-4 genes, the complete variable region becomes DVKVTQSSRYLVKRTGEKVFLECVQDMDHENMFWYRQDPGLGLRLIYFSYDVKMKEKGDIPEGYSVSREKKERFSLILESASTNQTSMYLCASSFPNPGLVASLAKNIQYFGAGTRLSVL.